One sample yielded the 21 T cell receptor beta chains listed below, sequenced in a study of blood T cell repertoires in COVID-19. Measured with immunoSEQ multiplex PCR; TCRdb has only the in-frame clones, and not every one. The table lists about 110,000 clones, about four fifths of them singletons. Material: peripheral blood. The origin of the receptors is a human donor in a cohort sampled during active COVID-19.

This clone was seen just once. The chain uses TRBV5-4 and TRBJ2-5; possibly TRBD2 for D (5 bases). The CDR3 is 15 residues long. CDR1 is SGHNT and CDR2 is YYREEE in the germline V gene (reference sequence). Deletions cut 3 bases from V and 2 bases from J, with 14 bases between. Here the CDR3 reads CASSSYVPGQETQYF. The DNA of the CDR3 is TGTGCCAGCAGCTCCTATGTCCCGGGACAAGAGACCCAGTACTTC.

The CDR3 protein is CASSQEREAWETQYF. In DNA form, the CDR3 reads TGCGCCAGCAGCCAAGAGCGGGAGGCGTGGGAGACCCAGTACTTC. The V and J genes are TRBV4-3 and TRBJ2-5; 8 bases map to TRBD2. Unmatched junction bases numbered 5, after V lost 0 bases and J lost 5 bases. Germline V gives CDR1 LGHNA, CDR2 YSLEER. This CDR3 has 15 residues.

The J gene is TRBJ2-7, the V gene TRBV2; 10 nucleotides line up with TRBD1. CDR3 length: 15 amino acids. Germline V lookup: CDR1 SNHLY, CDR2 FYNNEI. V shed 5 bases, J shed 3 bases, and the junction held 7 bases outside the gene matches. The CDR3 is CASSPRQGAIYEQYF. The CDR3, as DNA: TGTGCCAGCAGTCCAAGACAGGGGGCGATCTACGAGCAGTACTTC.

This rearrangement joins TRBV9 to TRBJ2-1, with 8 bases matching TRBD2. Per the germline V gene, CDR1 is SGDLS and CDR2 is YYNGEE. V trimming: 0 bases; J trimming: 3 bases; junction bases outside the gene matches: 5. This CDR3 is 16 amino acids long. The CDR3 loop is CASSVGTGGYYNEQFF. CDR3 DNA sequence: TGTGCCAGCAGCGTAGGGACGGGAGGGTACTACAATGAGCAGTTCTTC.

The chain combines TRBV7-2 with TRBJ2-7; 8 bases align to TRBD1. The length of the CDR3 is 14 residues. The V and J ends lost 3 bases and 3 bases, in that order; junction bases with no gene match: 4. Germline assignment: CDR1 SGHTA and CDR2 FQGNSA. DNA of the CDR3: TGTGCCAGCAGCTTTGGGGACAGGATCTACGAGCAGTACTTC. Translated, it gives CASSFGDRIYEQYF.

The CDR3 sequence: CATSVAGGLETQYF. CDR3 nucleotides: TGTGCCACCAGTGTGGCGGGAGGGCTTGAGACCCAGTACTTC. This chain joins TRBV24-1 and TRBJ2-5, with TRBD2 matching 9 bases. Germline-derived CDR1 and CDR2 are KGHDR and SFDVKD. The CDR3 length is 14 residues. J was trimmed by 5 bases and V by 5 bases; bases with no gene match: 5.

This clone was observed a single time. The same CDR3 is also encoded by other DNA sequences in this sample. The CDR3: CASSLQGLNTEAFF. CDR3 nucleotide sequence: TGTGCCAGCAGCTTGCAGGGGCTGAACACTGAAGCTTTCTTT. The J gene is TRBJ1-1, the V gene TRBV7-2; a weak D match, TRBD1 (6 bases). V lost 3 bases and J lost 0, with 8 bases in between. Germline V CDR1 and CDR2: SGHTA, FQGNSA. CDR3 length: 14 residues.

The rearrangement links TRBV28 to TRBJ2-7; 7 bases agree with TRBD2. Germline V gives CDR1 MDHEN, CDR2 SYDVKM. There are 18 residues in the CDR3. The V gene end was trimmed by 6 bases and the J gene end by 1 base; junction bases not matched to a gene: 18. The CDR3 nucleotides read TGTGCCAGCAGACAAGAAGGAAGTGCAGGGACTAAATCCTACGAGCAGTACTTC. Its translation: CASRQEGSAGTKSYEQYF. The variable domain in full, completed from reference TRBV28 and TRBJ2-7, reads DVKVTQSSRYLVKRTGEKVFLECVQDMDHENMFWYRQDPGLGLRLIYFSYDVKMKEKGDIPEGYSVSREKKERFSLILESASTNQTSMYLCASRQEGSAGTKSYEQYFGPGTRLTVT.

In this sample, this clone turned up a few times. The gene calls are TRBV12-3 or TRBV12-4 and TRBJ2-5, with TRBD1 matching 8 bases. The CDR3 runs to 12 residues. Trimming took 5 bases from V and 6 from J; bases not matched to a gene: 2. For the CDR3, the DNA is TGTGCCAGCAGTAGACAGGGGAAGACCCAGTACTTC. This translates into CASSRQGKTQYF.

J is TRBJ2-3 and V is TRBV2; TRBD1 might be the D (5 bases). The length of the CDR3 is 13 residues. The germline V gene encodes CDR1 SNHLY and CDR2 FYNNEI. The V gene lost 5 bases and the J gene lost 4 bases, with 10 bases spanning the gap. CDR3 DNA sequence: TGTGCCAGCAGTATTGACAGCCCAGATACGCAGTATTTT. Residues: CASSIDSPDTQYF.

The chain recombines TRBV7-2 with TRBJ1-2; 9 positions agree with TRBD1. Germline CDR1 and CDR2: SGHTA and FQGNSA. The CDR3 is 16 amino acids. The trim removed 4 bases at V and 4 bases at J, leaving 10 bases unmatched. CDR3 sequence (DNA): TGTGCCAGCAGCTCGGACAGGGGCCTCACTAGCTATGGCTACACCTTC. It encodes CASSSDRGLTSYGYTF.

The chain links TRBV27 to TRBJ2-5; D gene unclear. V gave up 2 bases and J gave up 3 bases, with 10 bases separating them. CDR3 length: 14 residues. CDR1 and CDR2 (germline): MNHEY, SMNVEV (reference sequence). In nucleotides, the CDR3 is TGTGCCAGCAGTTTAGGGCCGATGAAAGAGACCCAGTACTTC. The encoded protein is CASSLGPMKETQYF.

The chain employs TRBV10-3 and TRBJ2-7, with 9 bases aligning to TRBD1. This CDR3 is 15 amino acids long. Trimming removed 2 bases from V and 6 bases from J; junction bases left unmatched: 8. Germline loops: CDR1 ENHRY, CDR2 SYGVKD. CDR3 bases: TGTGCCATCAGTGAGCGGGGACAGGGTTCATCCGAGCAGTACGTC. Amino acid sequence: CAISERGQGSSEQYV.

The chain employs TRBV4-2 and TRBJ1-1, with D perhaps matching TRBD1 (6 bases). The V end was cut by 4 bases, the J end by 5 bases, with 20 bases between. The germline CDR1 and CDR2 sequences are LGHNA and YNFKEQ. This CDR3 has 16 amino acids. CDR3: CASSPDLQGVLTEAFF. CDR3 in DNA: TGTGCCAGCAGCCCTGACCTACAGGGTGTTTTGACTGAAGCTTTCTTT.

This chain uses TRBV12-3 or TRBV12-4 with TRBJ2-7; 8 positions agree with TRBD2. J was trimmed by 7 bases and V by 5 bases; bases with no gene match: 7. There are 13 residues in the CDR3. CDR3 sequence: CASSVGLGGEQYV. As DNA, the CDR3 is TGTGCCAGCAGTGTGGGACTAGGAGGTGAGCAGTACGTC.

This sequence joins TRBV3-1 (or the pseudogene TRBV3-2) and TRBJ2-7, with D perhaps TRBD2 (5 bases). The CDR3 extends over 13 amino acids. V was trimmed by 3 bases and J by 7 bases, leaving 13 bases between them. CDR1 and CDR2 from the germline V gene are LGHDT and YNNKEL (reference sequence). DNA for the CDR3: TGTGCCAGCAGCCAGGGCGGGCCGGGAGAGCAGTACTTC. This sequence encodes CASSQGGPGEQYF.

The rearrangement uses TRBV5-4 and TRBJ1-1; D unclear. This CDR3 has 14 residues. Per germline, CDR1 SGHNT and CDR2 YYREEE (reference sequence). V lost 4 bases, J lost 1 base, and 11 bases lay in between. CDR3 DNA: TGTGCCAGCAGCGGCCGTTCAGGGAACACTGAAGCTTTCTTT. Its translation: CASSGRSGNTEAFF.

The CDR3 loop is CASSLGSHYNEQFF. The CDR3 nucleotides are TGTGCCAGCAGTTTAGGCTCGCACTACAATGAGCAGTTCTTC. The rearrangement links TRBV28 to TRBJ2-1; D not certain. CDR3 size: 14 residues. V lost 2 bases and J 3 bases, leaving 8 bases between the germline ends. The V gene's germline CDR1 is MDHEN and CDR2 SYDVKM.

This chain connects TRBV25-1 to TRBJ1-1; the D is unclear. With 8 bases removed from V and 0 bases from J, the gap between germline ends came to 13 bases. Germline V CDR1 and CDR2: MGHDK, SYGVNS. There are 14 residues in the CDR3. The CDR3 sequence is CASGEGVLNTEAFF. CDR3 bases: TGTGCCAGCGGGGAGGGAGTACTGAACACTGAAGCTTTCTTT.

Only one count was recorded for this clone. The rearrangement links TRBV6-5 to TRBJ2-7, with D uncertain. V was pared by 3 bases and J by 3 bases, with 3 bases between. This CDR3 is built from 11 residues. CDR1 MNHEY and CDR2 SVGAGI come from the germline V gene. The CDR3, as DNA: TGTGCCAGCAGTTATCGCTACGAGCAGTACTTC. This gives the protein CASSYRYEQYF.

The chain couples TRBV6-4 to TRBJ2-3, with TRBD2 as a possible D gene (6 bases). V gave up 6 bases and J gave up 6 bases, with 13 bases separating them. Germline V gives CDR1 MRHNA, CDR2 SNTAGT. The CDR3 length is 13 residues. CDR3 coding DNA: TGTGCCAGCAGCCCAACCGGAGGGGATACGCAGTATTTT. Its translation is CASSPTGGDTQYF.